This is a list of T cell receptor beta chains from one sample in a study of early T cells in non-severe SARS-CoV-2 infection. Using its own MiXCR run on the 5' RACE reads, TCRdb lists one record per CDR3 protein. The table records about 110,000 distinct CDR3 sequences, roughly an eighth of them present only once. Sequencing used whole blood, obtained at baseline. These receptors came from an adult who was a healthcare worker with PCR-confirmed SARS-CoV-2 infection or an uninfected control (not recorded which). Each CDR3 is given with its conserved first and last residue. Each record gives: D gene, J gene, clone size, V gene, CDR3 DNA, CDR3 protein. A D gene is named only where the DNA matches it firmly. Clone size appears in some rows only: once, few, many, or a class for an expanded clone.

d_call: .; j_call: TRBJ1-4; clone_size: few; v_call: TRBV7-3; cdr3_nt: .; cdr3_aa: CASSFREELMKNCFF
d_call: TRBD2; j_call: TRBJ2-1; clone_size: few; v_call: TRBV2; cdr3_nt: TGTGCCAGCAGTGAACGCGGACTAGCGCTAGCGGAGCAGTTCTTC; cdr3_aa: CASSERGLALAEQFF
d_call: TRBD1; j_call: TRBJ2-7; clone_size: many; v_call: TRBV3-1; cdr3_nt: TGTGCCAGCAGCACGTTTGACAGGGGAGAGCAGTACTTC; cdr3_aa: CASSTFDRGEQYF
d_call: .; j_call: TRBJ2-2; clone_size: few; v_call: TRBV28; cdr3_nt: TGTGCCAGCTCACGGGGATTCTCTGCGAACACCGGGGAGCTGTTTTTT; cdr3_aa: CASSRGFSANTGELFF
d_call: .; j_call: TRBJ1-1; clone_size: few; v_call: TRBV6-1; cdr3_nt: TGTGCCAGCAGTGCCGTCAGCCTAAACACTGAAGCTTTCTTT; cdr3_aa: CASSAVSLNTEAFF
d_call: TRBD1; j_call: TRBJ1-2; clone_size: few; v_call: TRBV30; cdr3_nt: TGTGCCTGGAGCGCAGGGGGCTCTAACTATGGCTACACCTTC; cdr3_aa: CAWSAGGSNYGYTF
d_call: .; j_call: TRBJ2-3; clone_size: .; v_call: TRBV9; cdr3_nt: TGTGCCAGCAGCGGGGAGGGGGCCCACACAGATACGCAGTATTTT; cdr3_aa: CASSGEGAHTDTQYF
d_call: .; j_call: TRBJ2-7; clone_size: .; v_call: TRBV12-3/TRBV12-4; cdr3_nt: TGTGCCAGCAGTTTGGGGGAAGGGAGCGAGCAGTACTTC; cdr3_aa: CASSLGEGSEQYF
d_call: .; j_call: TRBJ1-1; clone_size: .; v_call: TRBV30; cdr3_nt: TGTGCCTGGAGTGCGCGACGGGACACTGAAGCTTTCTTT; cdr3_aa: CAWSARRDTEAFF
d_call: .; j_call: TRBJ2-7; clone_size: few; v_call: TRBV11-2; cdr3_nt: TGTGCCAGCAGCCCTCGCAGGGTCTGGTCCTACGAGCAGTACTTC; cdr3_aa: CASSPRRVWSYEQYF
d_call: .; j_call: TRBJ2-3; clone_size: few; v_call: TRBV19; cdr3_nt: TGTGCCAGTAGTAAAACCACAGGGAGAAGCACAGATACGCAGTATTTT; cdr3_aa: CASSKTTGRSTDTQYF
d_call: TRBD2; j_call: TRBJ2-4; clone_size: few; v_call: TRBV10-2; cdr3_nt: TGCGCCAGCAGCCTCGGACTAGCGGGGAGCCAAGCCAAAAACATTCAGTACTTC; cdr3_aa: CASSLGLAGSQAKNIQYF
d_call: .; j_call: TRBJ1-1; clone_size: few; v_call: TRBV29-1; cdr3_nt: TGCAGCGTTGTGGAATTGGCTGAAGCTTTCTTT; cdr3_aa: CSVVELAEAFF
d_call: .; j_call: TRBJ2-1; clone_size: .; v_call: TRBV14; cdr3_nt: TGTGCCAGCACGTATTACGAGCAGTTCTTC; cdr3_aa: CASTYYEQFF
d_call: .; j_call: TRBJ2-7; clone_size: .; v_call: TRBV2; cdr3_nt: TGTGCCAGCAGTGAAGGCGGGGGACAGACCTACGAGCAGTACTTC; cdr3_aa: CASSEGGGQTYEQYF
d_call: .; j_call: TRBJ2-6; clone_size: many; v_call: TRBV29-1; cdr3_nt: TGCAGCGTCGCCCCGCCTGGGGCCAACGTCCTGACTTTC; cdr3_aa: CSVAPPGANVLTF
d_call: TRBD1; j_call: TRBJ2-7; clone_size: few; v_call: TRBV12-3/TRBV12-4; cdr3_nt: TGTGCCAGCAGCCACCGGGACAGGGAACCCATACCACTCTTTCCCTACGAGCAGTACTTC; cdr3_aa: CASSHRDREPIPLFPYEQYF
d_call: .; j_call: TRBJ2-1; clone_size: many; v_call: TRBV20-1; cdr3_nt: TGCAGTGCTAGAGATGCTGATTACAATGAGCAGTTCTTC; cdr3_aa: CSARDADYNEQFF
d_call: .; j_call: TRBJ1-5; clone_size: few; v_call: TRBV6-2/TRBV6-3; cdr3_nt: TGTGCCAGCAGTTACTCGACGGGCAATCAGCCCCAGCATTTT; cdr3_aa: CASSYSTGNQPQHF
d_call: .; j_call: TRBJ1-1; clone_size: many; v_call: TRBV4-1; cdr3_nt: TGCGCCAGCAGCCAAGACCGGACAGACCTTGAAGCTTTCTTT; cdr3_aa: CASSQDRTDLEAFF
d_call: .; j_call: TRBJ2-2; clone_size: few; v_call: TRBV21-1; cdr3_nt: TGTGCCAGCCTCGCCGGGACAGGGATCGGGGAGCTGTTTTTT; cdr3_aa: CASLAGTGIGELFF
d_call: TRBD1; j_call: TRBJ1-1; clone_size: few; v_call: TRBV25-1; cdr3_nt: TGTGCCAGCAACGACAGGGCGAACACTGAAGCTTTCTTT; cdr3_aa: CASNDRANTEAFF
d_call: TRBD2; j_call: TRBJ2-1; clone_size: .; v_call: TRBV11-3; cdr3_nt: TGTGCCAGCAGCTCCTCGAATAGCGGGCCGCGGACTGAGCAGTTCTTC; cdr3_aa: CASSSSNSGPRTEQFF